One TCR beta chain is described in this entry. An end of the junction differs from the germline gene, which may be a read error. Repertoires were generated with immunoSEQ multiplex PCR, while TCRdb's copy carries only in-frame clones and drops some. The sample includes roughly 160,000 clones, less than 85% of them seen just once. These data are taken from a study of cytotoxic CD8 clonotypes in ibrutinib-treated CLL. The CDR3 length is 13 residues. The V gene's germline CDR1 is MNHEY and CDR2 SVGAGI. Source: PBMCs, taken after 24 months of ibrutinib treatment. This sequence was found in a human donor with chronic lymphocytic leukemia. The chain recombines TRBV6-5 with TRBJ2-5; D is undetermined. CDR3 loop: CASRYWVKETQYF. CDR3 sequence (DNA): TGTGCCAGCAGATACTGGGTTAAAGAGACCCAGTACTTC.